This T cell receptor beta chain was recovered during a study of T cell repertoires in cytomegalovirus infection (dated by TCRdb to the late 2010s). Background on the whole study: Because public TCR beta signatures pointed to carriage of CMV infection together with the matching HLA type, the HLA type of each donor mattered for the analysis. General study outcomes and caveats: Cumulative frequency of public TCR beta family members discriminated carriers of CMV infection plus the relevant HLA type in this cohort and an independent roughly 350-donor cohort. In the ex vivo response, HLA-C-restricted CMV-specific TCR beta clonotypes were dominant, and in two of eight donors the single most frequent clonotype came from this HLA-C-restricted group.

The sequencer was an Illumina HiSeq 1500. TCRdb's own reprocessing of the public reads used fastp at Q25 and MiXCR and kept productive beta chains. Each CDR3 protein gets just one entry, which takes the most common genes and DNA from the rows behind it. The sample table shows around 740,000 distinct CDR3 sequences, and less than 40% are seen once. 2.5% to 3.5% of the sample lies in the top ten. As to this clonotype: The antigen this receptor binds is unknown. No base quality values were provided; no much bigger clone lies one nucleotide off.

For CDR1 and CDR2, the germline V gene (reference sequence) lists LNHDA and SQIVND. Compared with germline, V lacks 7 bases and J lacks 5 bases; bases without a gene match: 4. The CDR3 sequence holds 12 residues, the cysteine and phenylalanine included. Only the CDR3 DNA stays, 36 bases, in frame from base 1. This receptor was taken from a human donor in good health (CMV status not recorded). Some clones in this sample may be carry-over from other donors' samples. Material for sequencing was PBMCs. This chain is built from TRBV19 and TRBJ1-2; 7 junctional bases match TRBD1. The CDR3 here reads CASTGTEYGYTF. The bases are TGTGCCAGTACCGGGACAGAGTATGGCTACACCTTC.